The 22 T cell receptor beta chains reported below all come from one sample, sequenced in a study of T cells after yellow fever vaccination. TCRdb recomputed calls from the 5' RACE reads with MiXCR, one row per CDR3 protein. The sample has 68,000 or so distinct CDR3 sequences; roughly 7.3% are singletons. This material consisted of CD8+ T cells sorted from PBMCs, taken 15 days after the yellow fever booster vaccination. The receptors here all came from a man aged 30 to 39 who received the YFV17D yellow fever vaccine.

This clonotype has ten or more counts. The chain has TRBV2 and TRBJ2-1, with 9 bases matching TRBD2. V gave up 1 base and J gave up 7 bases; unmatched junction bases: 5. The CDR3 is 15 residues long. Germline assignment: CDR1 SNHLY and CDR2 FYNNEI. The CDR3 region has the DNA TGTGCCAGCAGTGAAGTCCTAGCGGGGAGGAATGAGCAGTTCTTC. This translates into CASSEVLAGRNEQFF.

There are many counts of this clonotype. V is TRBV29-1 and J is TRBJ2-1; D remains ambiguous. The ends were cut back, 3 bases at V and 4 bases at J, with 10 bases in the middle. The CDR3 contains 13 residues. From germline, CDR1 is SQVTM and CDR2 ANQGSEA. The CDR3 DNA reads TGCAGCGTTGAGGCAGCCAGGTACAATGAGCAGTTCTTC. Amino acids: CSVEAARYNEQFF.

V usage is TRBV4-1 and J usage is TRBJ2-7; D is ambiguous. Per the germline V gene, CDR1 is MGHRA and CDR2 is YSYEKL. Trimming shortened V by 0 bases and J by 7 bases, and 16 bases separated the two germline ends. The CDR3 consists of 15 residues. The CDR3 coding sequence is TGCGCCAGCAGCCAAGATCCTACGACCGTGTATGAGCAGTACTTC. Amino acid sequence: CASSQDPTTVYEQYF.

There are many counts of this clonotype. The chain recombines TRBV28 with TRBJ2-7; 7 positions match TRBD2. CDR1 and CDR2 from the germline V gene are MDHEN and SYDVKM. The CDR3 runs 15 residues. V trimming: 6 bases; J trimming: 1 base; junction bases outside the gene matches: 9. The CDR3 nucleotides read TGTGCCAGCAGGGTCCTTCGGGAGGCTTCCTACGAGCAGTACTTC. This codes for CASRVLREASYEQYF.

This CDR3 reads CASSQGGSASGAHETQYF. CDR3 DNA sequence: TGCGCCAGCAGCCAAGGAGGGTCGGCTAGCGGAGCTCACGAGACCCAGTACTTC. J is TRBJ2-5 and V is TRBV4-3, with TRBD2 matching over 7 bases. Germline values: CDR1 LGHNA, CDR2 YSLEER. V was pared by 1 base and J by 5 bases, with 16 bases of the junction left unmatched. CDR3 length equals 18 residues.

The table lists this clonotype with many counts. The gene calls are TRBV12-3 or TRBV12-4 and TRBJ1-2, with D tentatively TRBD1 (5 bases). V lost 4 bases, J lost 1 base, and 13 bases lay in between. The CDR3 has 15 residues. CDR3 region: CASSSVPRVNYGYTF. The DNA for the CDR3 is TGTGCCAGCAGTTCAGTCCCCAGGGTTAACTATGGCTACACCTTC.

This clonotype was recorded many times. V gene TRBV6-5 combines with J gene TRBJ2-7; 7 bases are shared with TRBD1. Germline V gene data show CDR1 as MNHEY and CDR2 as SVGAGI. The CDR3 length is 14 residues. Losses at the gene ends were 5 bases for V and 5 bases for J; bases not matched to a gene: 9. Here the CDR3 reads CASSPRQGPHEQYF. The CDR3 DNA reads TGTGCCAGCAGTCCCCGACAGGGTCCCCACGAGCAGTACTTC.

This clonotype appeared many times. This rearrangement joins TRBV4-3 to TRBJ2-1; D is uncertain. Germline-derived CDR1 and CDR2 are LGHNA and YSLEER. V lost 0 bases and J lost 9, with 15 bases in between. This CDR3 is 15 amino acids long. CDR3 DNA: TGCGCCAGCAGCCAAGACTTGTACGGAGTCTCTGAGCAGTTCTTC. Translated: CASSQDLYGVSEQFF.

This clonotype came up many times. CDR3 sequence: CSVGGQHYEQYF. CDR3 sequence (DNA): TGCAGCGTTGGGGGGCAGCACTACGAGCAGTACTTC. This sequence joins TRBV29-1 and TRBJ2-7; weak D call: TRBD1 (6 bases). The CDR3 has 12 residues. Germline values: CDR1 SQVTM, CDR2 ANQGSEA. Trimming removed 4 bases from V and 3 bases from J, with 10 bases in between.

There are many counts of this clonotype. V gene TRBV27 combines with J gene TRBJ2-5; 10 bases line up with TRBD1. This CDR3 comprises 15 residues. CDR1 is MNHEY, CDR2 SMNVEV, per germline (reference sequence). Trimming took 6 bases from V and 5 from J; bases not matched to a gene: 9. CDR3 in amino acids: CASSAGTGASETQYF. CDR3 in DNA: TGTGCCAGCAGCGCCGGGACAGGGGCGTCGGAGACCCAGTACTTC.

This clonotype was seen ten or more times. CDR3: CASSLTSGSETQYF. CDR3 coding DNA: TGTGCCAGCAGTCTGACTAGCGGGAGTGAGACCCAGTACTTC. The rearrangement joins TRBV27 to TRBJ2-5; 12 bases map to TRBD2. The CDR3 is 14 residues long. Germline V gene lookup returns CDR1 MNHEY and CDR2 SMNVEV (reference sequence). Trimming took 5 bases from V and 5 from J; bases not matched to a gene: 3.

This clonotype came up many times. This chain uses TRBV29-1 with TRBJ2-3; D is perhaps TRBD2 (5 bases). The CDR3 runs to 14 residues. V was shortened by 5 bases and J by 0 bases, with 12 bases between the two germline ends. Germline CDR1 reads SQVTM; CDR2 reads ANQGSEA. CDR3 sequence (DNA): TGCAGCGTTAGAGAGGGCTCTAGCACAGATACGCAGTATTTT. Protein: CSVREGSSTDTQYF.

This clonotype appeared many times. J is TRBJ2-3 and V is TRBV12-3 or TRBV12-4; TRBD1 matches 8 bases. The CDR3 covers 17 residues. With V trimmed by 4 bases and J by 4 bases, 13 bases remained unmatched. CDR3 nucleotide sequence: TGTGCCAGCAGTTCCCCTCAGGGGGCGAGCTTGGCAGATACGCAGTATTTT. Translated, it gives CASSSPQGASLADTQYF.

The CDR3 sequence is CSARDYRSGRIYEQYF. The DNA of the CDR3 is TGCAGTGCTAGAGATTATAGAAGCGGGAGGATATACGAGCAGTACTTC. J is TRBJ2-7 and V is TRBV20-1, with 9 bases matching TRBD2. The CDR3 covers 16 residues. Germline CDR1 reads DFQATT; CDR2 reads SNEGSKA (reference sequence). Losses at the gene ends were 0 bases for V and 4 bases for J; bases not matched to a gene: 10.

The chain combines TRBV2 with TRBJ1-1; maybe TRBD1 (5 bases). The CDR3 runs to 11 residues. V lost 6 bases and J lost 7, with 9 bases in between. Germline CDR1 is SNHLY and CDR2 is FYNNEI. This chain's CDR3 is CASRTGVEAFF. CDR3 in DNA: TGTGCCAGCAGAACAGGCGTTGAAGCTTTCTTT.

This clonotype was counted at least ten times. The CDR3 DNA follows: TGCGCCAGCAGCCAAGCGATTGGGACAGGACCAGAAATTCCCTCCTACGAGCAGTACTTC. Residues: CASSQAIGTGPEIPSYEQYF. The rearrangement joins TRBV4-3 to TRBJ2-7; 8 nucleotides align to TRBD1. The V gene end was trimmed by 1 base and the J gene end by 0 bases; junction bases not matched to a gene: 17. Germline values: CDR1 LGHNA, CDR2 YSLEER. This CDR3 spans 20 amino acids.

This clonotype was found many times. V and J are TRBV27 and TRBJ2-3; TRBD2 aligns across 11 bases. This CDR3 comprises 17 residues. V shed 2 bases, J shed 2 bases, and the junction held 6 bases outside the gene matches. Germline V gene data show CDR1 as MNHEY and CDR2 as SMNVEV (reference sequence). The CDR3 sequence is CASSLLSGLAATDTQYF. As DNA, the CDR3 is TGTGCCAGCAGTTTACTTTCGGGACTAGCGGCCACAGATACGCAGTATTTT.

This clonotype has at least ten counts. Without the conserved terminal phenylalanine or tryptophan, this CDR3 likely stems from a read error. Because the CDR3's place on the DNA is in doubt, the DNA is left out and the CDR3 is given as listed by TCRdb. The CDR3 reads CASSKDSL. J is TRBJ2-5 and V is TRBV21-1. TRBV21-1 is listed as a pseudogene. From its first to its last residue, the CDR3 has 8 amino acids.

In its sample, this clonotype was seen many times. V and J are TRBV6-5 and TRBJ1-2; possibly TRBD1 for D (6 bases). The V end was cut by 10 bases, the J end by 3 bases, with 18 bases between. Per germline, CDR1 MNHEY and CDR2 SVGAGI. There are 14 residues in the CDR3. The chain's CDR3 is CATYTTGVDYGYTF. The CDR3 region has the DNA TGTGCCACCTATACGACAGGAGTTGACTATGGCTACACCTTC.

This clonotype showed up just a few times. V is TRBV28 and J is TRBJ2-7; D remains ambiguous. Germline CDR1 MDHEN, CDR2 SYDVKM. V was shortened by 10 bases and J by 4 bases, with 20 bases between the two germline ends. This CDR3 is built from 14 residues. Here the CDR3 DNA reads TGTGCCACCCTACCTTTAGCACCCCATTACGAGCAGTACTTC. Its protein is CATLPLAPHYEQYF.

This clonotype was counted at least ten times. This chain connects TRBV7-6 to TRBJ1-5; TRBD1 agrees at 9 bases. V trimming: 5 bases; J trimming: 6 bases; junction bases outside the gene matches: 5. CDR3 length: 14 amino acids. From germline, CDR1 is SGHVS and CDR2 FNYEAQ. This CDR3 is CASSPTGGTQPQHF. DNA of the CDR3: TGTGCCAGCAGCCCGACAGGGGGGACTCAGCCCCAGCATTTT.

This clonotype was recorded at least ten times. The V call is TRBV28, the J call TRBJ2-4; 9 positions agree with TRBD2. CDR3 length: 17 amino acids. V shed 7 bases and J 7 bases; nucleotides not matched to a gene: 17. Germline V gene lookup returns CDR1 MDHEN and CDR2 SYDVKM. CDR3 sequence (DNA): TGTGCCAGCACCACACTACTATTAGCGGGAGATGTCAACATTCAGTACTTC. It encodes CASTTLLLAGDVNIQYF.